The 10 T cell receptor beta chains reported below all come from one sample, sequenced in a study of post-analysis software for immune sequencing data. The study's findings and limits: With TRBV5-6, TRBV5-1 and TRBV20-1 included, about five TRBV segments were more frequent in patients than in controls.

Carried by the TCR beta cDNA libraries were unique molecular identifiers. TCRdb passed the PCR reads through MiXCR, listing each CDR3 protein once. The table has 750,000 to 950,000 distinct CDR3 sequences, around 45% seen once. These TCRs are of unknown antigen specificity. Material for sequencing was blood. These receptors were obtained from a girl aged 5-17 years with multiple sclerosis.

This clonotype was seen a few times. V gene TRBV30 combines with J gene TRBJ2-7; D unclear. Looked up from germline, CDR1 is GTSNPN and CDR2 is SVGIG (reference sequence). Trimming removed 0 bases at V and 2 bases at J, with 8 bases between. This CDR3 has 13 amino acids. The CDR3 region has the DNA TGTGCCTGGAGTGTACCTGGGACCTACGAGCAGTACTTC. It encodes CAWSVPGTYEQYF.

The chain employs TRBV20-1 and TRBJ2-4, with D possibly TRBD2 on 6 matching bases. Trimming stripped 3 bases from V and 3 bases from J, with 12 bases between. The germline V gene has CDR1 DFQATT and CDR2 SNEGSKA (reference sequence). The CDR3 spans 14 residues. Here the CDR3 DNA reads TGCAGTGCTAGGGAGGGTTGGGGCAAAAACATTCAGTACTTC. It translates to CSAREGWGKNIQYF.

The V gene is TRBV5-6, the J gene TRBJ1-2, with D maybe TRBD1 (5 bases). The ends were cut back, 5 bases at V and 4 bases at J, with 15 bases in the middle. The germline V gene encodes CDR1 SGHDT and CDR2 YYEEEE. The CDR3 is made up of 14 amino acids. This CDR3 is CASRPDRVAYGYTF. As DNA, the CDR3 is TGTGCCAGCAGACCTGACAGAGTTGCCTATGGCTACACCTTC. The full variable domain, with the rest looked up from reference TRBV5-6 and TRBJ1-2, is DAGVTQSPTHLIKTRGQQVTLRCSPKSGHDTVSWYQQALGQGPQFIFQYYEEEERQRGNFPDRFSGHQFPNYSSELNVNALLLGDSALYLCASRPDRVAYGYTFGSGTRLTVV.

The rearrangement joins TRBV29-1 to TRBJ2-3; 7 bases agree with TRBD2. The CDR3 extends over 14 amino acids. Germline V gives CDR1 SQVTM, CDR2 ANQGSEA. J lost 3 bases, V lost 6 bases, and 9 bases had no gene match. The CDR3 coding sequence is TGCAGCGTCCGAGTCACTAGCGCGACAGATACGCAGTATTTT. It codes for CSVRVTSATDTQYF.

CDR3 in amino acids: CASSFSAAAYEQYF. In nucleotides, the CDR3 is TGTGCCAGCAGCTTTTCGGCGGCAGCCTACGAGCAGTACTTC. This chain uses TRBV7-6 with TRBJ2-4; D gene ambiguous. The J call may be incorrect, as the DNA end agrees better with TRBJ2-7. The CDR3 is 14 residues long. Germline CDR1 SGHVS, CDR2 FNYEAQ.

V gene TRBV7-2 combines with J gene TRBJ1-1; 7 bases map to TRBD1. The CDR3 consists of 14 residues. CDR1 is SGHTA, CDR2 FQGNSA, per germline. J gave up 3 bases and V 1 base, and 2 bases lay outside the gene matches. In DNA form, the CDR3 reads TGTGCCAGCAGCTTAGAAGGGGGCTACACTGAAGCTTTCTTT. Protein product: CASSLEGGYTEAFF.

The V call is TRBV20-1, the J call TRBJ2-4, with 13 bases lining up with TRBD2. The end of the DNA is better explained by TRBJ2-7, so the J call may be wrong. In germline, CDR1 is DFQATT, CDR2 SNEGSKA (reference sequence). The CDR3 has 14 residues. Here the CDR3 reads CSARARLAGGEQYV. CDR3 nucleotide sequence: TGCAGTGCTAGAGCCAGACTAGCGGGAGGCGAGCAGTACGTC.

A few counts support this clonotype. The rearrangement joins TRBV15 to TRBJ2-7; 11 bases match TRBD2. The germline gives CDR1 LNHNV, CDR2 YYDKDF (reference sequence). The CDR3 covers 13 residues. J lost 3 bases, V lost 8 bases, and 3 bases had no gene match. The CDR3 DNA reads as TGTGCCACCTCCGGGACTAGCGGCTACGAGCAGTACTTC. Its translation is CATSGTSGYEQYF.

On this clonotype: An end of the junction differs from the germline gene, which may be a read error. The chain recombines TRBV9 with TRBJ2-1; TRBD2 aligns across 11 bases. The CDR3 has 15 residues. Germline CDR1 and CDR2: SGDLS and YYNGEE. For the CDR3, the DNA is TGTGCCAGCAGCACCCTACTAGCGGGAGAGGGCGAGCGGTTCTTC. Protein: CASSTLLAGEGERFF. Full variable domain (outside the CDR3, taken from reference TRBV9 and TRBJ2-1): DSGVTQTPKHLITATGQRVTLRCSPRSGDLSVYWYQQSLDQGLQFLIQYYNGEERAKGNILERFSAQQFPDLHSELNLSSLELGDSALYFCASSTLLAGEGERFFGPGTRLTVL.

This rearrangement joins TRBV28 to TRBJ1-5; the D gene is possibly TRBD1 (5 bases). In germline, CDR1 is MDHEN, CDR2 SYDVKM. The CDR3 has 14 residues. Trimming left V 3 bases short and J 4 bases short, with 10 bases between. This chain's CDR3 is CASSLGTENQPQHF. For the CDR3, the DNA is TGTGCCAGCAGTTTGGGGACGGAAAATCAGCCCCAGCATTTT. Based on the CDR3 plus reference TRBV28 and TRBJ1-5, the full variable domain is DVKVTQSSRYLVKRTGEKVFLECVQDMDHENMFWYRQDPGLGLRLIYFSYDVKMKEKGDIPEGYSVSREKKERFSLILESASTNQTSMYLCASSLGTENQPQHFGDGTRLSIL.